The clone carrying this T cell receptor beta chain was detected only a few times. The antigen remains unidentified. The germline V gene encodes CDR1 SNHLY and CDR2 FYNNEI. This CDR3 has 16 residues. Trimming at V came to 6 bases and at J to 1 base, leaving 9 bases not matched to a gene. This sample was taken from a study of CD8 T cells in ankylosing spondylitis. General observations from the study: Reportedly, matched ankylosing spondylitis synovial fluid was significantly enriched for disease-linked clones. Clones that were linked to disease were CD8+ and were relatively rare in peripheral blood. Earlier studies detected some motif variants in reactive arthritis synovial fluid and blood. Typical of ankylosing spondylitis blood, it appeared, was a TCR beta motif of seven to nine highly homologous variants.

Quantitative 5'-RACE with molecular barcodes produced the TCR beta libraries. MiXCR was run by TCRdb on the 5' RACE reads, yielding one entry per CDR3 protein. Of just under 550,000 distinct CDR3 sequences in the sample, 12% were seen once. This clonotype originated in a male donor with ankylosing spondylitis. The sample comprised blood, either unsorted or a sorted T cell fraction (not recorded which). The chain joins TRBV2 to TRBJ2-1; 7 bases align to TRBD1. The CDR3 protein is CASREQGSHSYNEQFF. CDR3 coding DNA: TGTGCCAGCAGAGAACAGGGGTCCCATTCCTACAATGAGCAGTTCTTC.